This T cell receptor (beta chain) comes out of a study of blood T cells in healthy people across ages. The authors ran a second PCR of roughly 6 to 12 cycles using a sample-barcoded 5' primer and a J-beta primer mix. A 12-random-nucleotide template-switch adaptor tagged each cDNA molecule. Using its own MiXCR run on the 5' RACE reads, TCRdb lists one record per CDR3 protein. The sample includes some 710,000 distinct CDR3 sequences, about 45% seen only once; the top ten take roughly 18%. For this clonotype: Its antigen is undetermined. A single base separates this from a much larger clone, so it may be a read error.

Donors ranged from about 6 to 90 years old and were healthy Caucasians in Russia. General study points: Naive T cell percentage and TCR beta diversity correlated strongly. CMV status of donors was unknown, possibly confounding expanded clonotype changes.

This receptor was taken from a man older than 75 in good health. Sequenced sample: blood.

The CDR3 region is CANSLGRGLAGVDTQYF. In DNA, the CDR3 is TGTGCCAACAGCTTGGGACGGGGTCTAGCGGGAGTGGATACGCAGTATTTT. This chain uses TRBV7-6 with TRBJ2-3, with TRBD2 matching over 10 bases. Germline lookup yields CDR1 SGHVS and CDR2 FNYEAQ. This CDR3 spans 17 amino acids.